This T cell receptor (beta chain) came from a study of patients and donors after allogeneic stem cell transplantation. TCRdb re-called the RT-PCR reads through MiXCR, storing one row per CDR3 protein. The data contain roughly 940,000 distinct CDR3 sequences, roughly 17% of them singletons. Trimming left V 3 bases short and J 1 base short, with 10 bases between. This CDR3 spans 15 amino acids. Per the germline V gene, CDR1 is SGDLS and CDR2 is YYNGEE. Sequenced input: blood, either unsorted or a sorted T cell fraction (not recorded which). This rearrangement joins TRBV9 to TRBJ2-2; D gene uncertain. The origin of this receptor is a human donor who was either an allogeneic HSCT recipient or a stem cell or donor lymphocyte infusion donor (not recorded which). It is not recorded whose cells these are; they may come from a transplant donor. CDR3 amino acids: CASSARTGNTGELFF. The CDR3 nucleotides read TGTGCCAGCAGCGCCAGAACCGGGAACACCGGGGAGCTGTTTTTT.